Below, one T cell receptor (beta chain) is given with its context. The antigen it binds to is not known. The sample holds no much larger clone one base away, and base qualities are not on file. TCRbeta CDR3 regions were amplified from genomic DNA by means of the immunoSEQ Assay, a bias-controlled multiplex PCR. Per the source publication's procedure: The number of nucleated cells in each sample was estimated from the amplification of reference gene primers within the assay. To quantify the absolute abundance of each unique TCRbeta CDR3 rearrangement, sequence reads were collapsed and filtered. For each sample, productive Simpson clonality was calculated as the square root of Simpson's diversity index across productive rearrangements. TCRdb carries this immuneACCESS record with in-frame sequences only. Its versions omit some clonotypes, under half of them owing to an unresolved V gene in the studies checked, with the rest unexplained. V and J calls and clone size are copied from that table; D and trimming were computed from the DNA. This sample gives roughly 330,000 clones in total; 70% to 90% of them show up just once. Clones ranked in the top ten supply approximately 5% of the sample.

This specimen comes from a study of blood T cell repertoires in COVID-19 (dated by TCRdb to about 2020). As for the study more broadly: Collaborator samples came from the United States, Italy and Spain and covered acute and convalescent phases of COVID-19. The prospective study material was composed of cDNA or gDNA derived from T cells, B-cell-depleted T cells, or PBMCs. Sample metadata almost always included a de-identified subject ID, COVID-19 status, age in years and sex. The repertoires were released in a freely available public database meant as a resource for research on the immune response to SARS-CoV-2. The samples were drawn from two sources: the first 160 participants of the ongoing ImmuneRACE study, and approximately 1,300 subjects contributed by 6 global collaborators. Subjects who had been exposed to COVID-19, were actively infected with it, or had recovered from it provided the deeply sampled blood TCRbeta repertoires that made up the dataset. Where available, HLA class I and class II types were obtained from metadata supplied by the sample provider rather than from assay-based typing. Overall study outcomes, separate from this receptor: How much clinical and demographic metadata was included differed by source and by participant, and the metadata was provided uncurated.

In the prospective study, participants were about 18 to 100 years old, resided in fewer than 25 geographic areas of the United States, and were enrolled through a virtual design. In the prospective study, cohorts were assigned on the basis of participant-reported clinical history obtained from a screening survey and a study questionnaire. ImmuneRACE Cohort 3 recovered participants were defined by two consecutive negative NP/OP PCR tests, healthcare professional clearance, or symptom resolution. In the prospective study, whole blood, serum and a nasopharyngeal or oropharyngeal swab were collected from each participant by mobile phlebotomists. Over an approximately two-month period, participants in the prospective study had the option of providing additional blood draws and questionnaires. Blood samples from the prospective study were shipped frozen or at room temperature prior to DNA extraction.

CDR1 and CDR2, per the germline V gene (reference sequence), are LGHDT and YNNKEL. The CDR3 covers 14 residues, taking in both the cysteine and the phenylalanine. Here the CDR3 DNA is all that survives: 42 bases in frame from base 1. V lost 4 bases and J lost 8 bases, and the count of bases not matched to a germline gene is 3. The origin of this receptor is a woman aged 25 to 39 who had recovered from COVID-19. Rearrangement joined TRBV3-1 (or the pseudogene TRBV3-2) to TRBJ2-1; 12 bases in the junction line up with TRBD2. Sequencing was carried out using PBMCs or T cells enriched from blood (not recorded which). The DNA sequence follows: TGTGCCAGCAGCCGTCTAGCGGGGGGGCATGAGCAGTTCTTC. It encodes CASSRLAGGHEQFF.